What follows is one T cell receptor beta chain and its context. Its antigen is not identified. This sample is part of a study of a mutant IDH1 vaccine in newly diagnosed glioma. Time point noted: week 35, safety follow-up. In the vaccine, a single dose held 300 ug of the mutant IDH1 20-mer peptide, along with topical imiquimod. This CDR3 has 15 residues. Trimming took off 6 bases at V and 3 bases at J, with 15 bases between the two ends. Germline CDR1 is ENHRY and CDR2 is SYGVKD. Repertoires were generated with immunoSEQ multiplex PCR, while TCRdb's copy carries only in-frame clones and drops some. The data contain about 56,000 clones, 80% to 90% of them singletons.

The sequence was obtained from a man aged 35-49 years with glioma. The rearrangement joins TRBV10-3 to TRBJ1-5; D is ambiguous. Specimen: PBMCs, collected from a glioma patient whose treatment included an IDH1 peptide vaccine. This CDR3 reads CAISPAAGSNQPQHF. The DNA for the CDR3 is TGTGCCATCAGCCCGGCAGCGGGGTCCAATCAGCCCCAGCATTTT.